Detailed here is one T cell receptor (beta chain). Its antigen is undetermined. The CDR3 covers 16 residues. J lost 6 bases, V lost 3 bases, and 8 bases had no gene match. Germline V gives CDR1 LNHDA, CDR2 SQIVND (reference sequence). This entry comes from a study of T cell responses to AZD1222 COVID-19 vaccine. Assay used: immunoSEQ multiplex PCR; TCRdb lists only in-frame clones, some missing. The table has about 150,000 clones, roughly 93% seen once. Study results and limitations: Donors skewed white British and female; clonal diversity was possibly underestimated.

The J gene is TRBJ2-2, the V gene TRBV19; TRBD2 matches at 9 bases. Sequencing was performed on peripheral blood, taken on day 0 of AZD1222 vaccination. This receptor was obtained from an adult in good health. The CDR3 DNA is TGTGCCAGTAGTATGAGTGAAGTAGCGGGAGCCGGGGAGCTGTTTTTT. This sequence encodes CASSMSEVAGAGELFF. Using reference TRBV19 and TRBJ2-2 for the parts outside the CDR3, the full variable domain is DGGITQSPKYLFRKEGQNVTLSCEQNLNHDAMYWYRQDPGQGLRLIYYSQIVNDFQKGDIAEGYSVSREKKESFPLTVTSAQKNPTAFYLCASSMSEVAGAGELFFGEGSRLTVL.